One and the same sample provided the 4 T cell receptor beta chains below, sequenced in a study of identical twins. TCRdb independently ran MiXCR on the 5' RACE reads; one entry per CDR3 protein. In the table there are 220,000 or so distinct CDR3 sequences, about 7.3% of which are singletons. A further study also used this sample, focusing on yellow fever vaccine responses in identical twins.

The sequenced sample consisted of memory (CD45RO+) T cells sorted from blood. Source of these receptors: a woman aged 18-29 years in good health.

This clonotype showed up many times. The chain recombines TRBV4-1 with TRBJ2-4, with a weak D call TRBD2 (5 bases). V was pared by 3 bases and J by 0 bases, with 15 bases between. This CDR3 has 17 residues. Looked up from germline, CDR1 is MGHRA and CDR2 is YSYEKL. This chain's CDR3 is CASSQESGRQAKNIQYF. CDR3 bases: TGCGCCAGCAGCCAGGAGAGCGGACGTCAAGCCAAAAACATTCAGTACTTC.

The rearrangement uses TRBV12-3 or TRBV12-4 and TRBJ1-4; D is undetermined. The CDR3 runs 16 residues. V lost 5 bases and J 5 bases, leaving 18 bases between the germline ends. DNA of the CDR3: TGTGCCAGCAGTCCCACGGGGTCCCCGGCGAATGAAAAACTGTTTTTT. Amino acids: CASSPTGSPANEKLFF.

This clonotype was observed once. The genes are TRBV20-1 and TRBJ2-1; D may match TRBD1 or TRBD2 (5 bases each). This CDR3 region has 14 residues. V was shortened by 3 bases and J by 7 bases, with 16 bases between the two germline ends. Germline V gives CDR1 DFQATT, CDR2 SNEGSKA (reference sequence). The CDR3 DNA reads TGCAGTGCTAGGGCCGGGACCGCGGTTAATGAGCAGTTCTTC. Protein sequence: CSARAGTAVNEQFF.

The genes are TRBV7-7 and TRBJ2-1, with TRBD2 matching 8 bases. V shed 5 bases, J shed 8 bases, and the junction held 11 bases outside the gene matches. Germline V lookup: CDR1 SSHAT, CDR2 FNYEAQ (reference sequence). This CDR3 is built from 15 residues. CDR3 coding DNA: TGTGCCAGCAGCCAGGGACTAGGGGTTCTTTATGAGCAGTTCTTC. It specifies CASSQGLGVLYEQFF.